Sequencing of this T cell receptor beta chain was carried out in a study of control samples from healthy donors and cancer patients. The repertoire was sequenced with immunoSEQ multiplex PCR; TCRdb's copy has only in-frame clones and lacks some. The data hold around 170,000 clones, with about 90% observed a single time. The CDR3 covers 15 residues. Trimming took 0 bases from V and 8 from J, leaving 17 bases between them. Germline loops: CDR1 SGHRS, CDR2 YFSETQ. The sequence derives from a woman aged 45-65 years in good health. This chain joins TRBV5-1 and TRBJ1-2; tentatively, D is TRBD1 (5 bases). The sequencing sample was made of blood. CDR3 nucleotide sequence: TGCGCCAGCAGCTTGGCGGGGGGGGAAGACGCGGGCTACACCTTC. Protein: CASSLAGGEDAGYTF.